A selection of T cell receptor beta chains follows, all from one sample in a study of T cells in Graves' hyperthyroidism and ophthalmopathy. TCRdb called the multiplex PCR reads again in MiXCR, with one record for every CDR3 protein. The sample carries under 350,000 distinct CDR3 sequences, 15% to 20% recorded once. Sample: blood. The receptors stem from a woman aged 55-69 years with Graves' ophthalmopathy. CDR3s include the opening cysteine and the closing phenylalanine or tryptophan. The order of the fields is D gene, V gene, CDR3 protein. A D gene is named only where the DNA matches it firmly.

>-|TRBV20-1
CSARDHRPEAFF
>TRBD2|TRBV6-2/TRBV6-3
CASSVRLAADNEQFF
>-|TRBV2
CASSESYTEAFF
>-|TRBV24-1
CATSDLPTRRGGELFF
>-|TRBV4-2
CASSQPAPAIDTQYF
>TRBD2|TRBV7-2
CASSVGSGGFDEQFF
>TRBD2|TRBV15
CATSRTPGLAGGEDTDTQYF
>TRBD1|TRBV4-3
CASSQDRGANYGYTF
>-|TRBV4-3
CASSQENGRWNEQFF
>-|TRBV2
CARWAARRQPQHF
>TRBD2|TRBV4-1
CASSPVVAGVIRSSYNEQFF
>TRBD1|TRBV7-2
CASSDPGQGTTEAFF
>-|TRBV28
CASSSGTAAYEQYF
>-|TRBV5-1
CASSLNVGLSYEQYF
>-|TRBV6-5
CASSYSGGSTDTQYF
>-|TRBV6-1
CASRVNTEAFF
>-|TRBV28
CASGEEYEQYF
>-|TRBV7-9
CASNQGSDTQYF
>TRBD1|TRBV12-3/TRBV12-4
CASRIGTGEGYEQYF
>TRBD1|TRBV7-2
CASSSTGPNEKLFF
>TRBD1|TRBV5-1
CASSSRTGVYEQYF
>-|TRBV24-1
CATGSNRPTDTQYF
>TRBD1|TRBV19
CASSLQGTALQAYEQYF
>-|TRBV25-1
CASRAFDRRVFGVGNTIYF
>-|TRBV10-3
CAISGSSYEQYF
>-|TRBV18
CASSPGLQETQYF
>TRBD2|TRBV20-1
CSARSPEGLAGSEQYF
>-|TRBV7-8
CASSSAGGFGYNSPLHF
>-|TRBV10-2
CASSELGSSYEQYF
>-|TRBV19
CASSIYGGVALSGANVLTF
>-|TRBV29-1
CSVSMGYRDGYTF
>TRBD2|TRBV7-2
CASSPRLAGAGNEQFF